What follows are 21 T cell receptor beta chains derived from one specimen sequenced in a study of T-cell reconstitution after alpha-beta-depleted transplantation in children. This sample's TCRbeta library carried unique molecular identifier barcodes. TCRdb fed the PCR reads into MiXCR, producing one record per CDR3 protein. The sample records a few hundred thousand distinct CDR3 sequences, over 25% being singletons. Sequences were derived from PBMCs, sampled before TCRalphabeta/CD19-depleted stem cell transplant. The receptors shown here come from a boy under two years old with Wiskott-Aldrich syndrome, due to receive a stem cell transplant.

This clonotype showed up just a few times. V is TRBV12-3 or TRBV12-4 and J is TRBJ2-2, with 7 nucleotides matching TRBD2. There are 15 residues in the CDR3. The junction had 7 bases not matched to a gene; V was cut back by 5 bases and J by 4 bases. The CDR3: CASSLRLAGTGELFF. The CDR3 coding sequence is TGTGCCAGCAGTCTAAGACTAGCCGGCACCGGGGAGCTGTTTTTT.

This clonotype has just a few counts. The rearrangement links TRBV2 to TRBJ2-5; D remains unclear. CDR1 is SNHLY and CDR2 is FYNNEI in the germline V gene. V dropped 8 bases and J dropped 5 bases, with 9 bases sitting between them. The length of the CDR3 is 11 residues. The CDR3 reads CASRVGETQYF. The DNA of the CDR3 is TGTGCCAGCCGGGTGGGGGAGACCCAGTACTTC.

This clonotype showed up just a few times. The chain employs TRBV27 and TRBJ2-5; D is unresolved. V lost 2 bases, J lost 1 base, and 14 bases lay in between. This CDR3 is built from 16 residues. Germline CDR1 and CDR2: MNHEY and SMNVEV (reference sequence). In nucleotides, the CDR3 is TGTGCCAGCAGTTTAGAAGACGGCAACGGCCAAGAGACCCAGTACTTC. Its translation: CASSLEDGNGQETQYF.

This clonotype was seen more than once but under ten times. CDR3 residues: CASRMGDRVQPQHF. The CDR3 DNA is TGTGCCAGCAGAATGGGGGACAGGGTGCAGCCCCAGCATTTT. The V and J genes are TRBV12-3 or TRBV12-4 and TRBJ1-5; 9 nucleotides match TRBD1. CDR3 length: 14 amino acids. Trimming removed 6 bases from V and 7 bases from J; junction bases left unmatched: 7.

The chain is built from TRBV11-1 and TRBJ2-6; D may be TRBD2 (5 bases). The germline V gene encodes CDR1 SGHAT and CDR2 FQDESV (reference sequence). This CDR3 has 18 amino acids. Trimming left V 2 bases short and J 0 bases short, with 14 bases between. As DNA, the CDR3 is TGTGCCAGCAGCTTACTCTCCAAAGGACTCTCTGGGGCCAACGTCCTGACTTTC. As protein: CASSLLSKGLSGANVLTF.

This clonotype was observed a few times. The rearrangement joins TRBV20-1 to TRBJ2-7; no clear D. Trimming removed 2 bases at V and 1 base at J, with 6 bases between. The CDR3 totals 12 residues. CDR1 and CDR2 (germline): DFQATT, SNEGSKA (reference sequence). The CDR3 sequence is CSARFASYEQYF. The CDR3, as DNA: TGCAGTGCTAGATTTGCATCCTACGAGCAGTACTTC.

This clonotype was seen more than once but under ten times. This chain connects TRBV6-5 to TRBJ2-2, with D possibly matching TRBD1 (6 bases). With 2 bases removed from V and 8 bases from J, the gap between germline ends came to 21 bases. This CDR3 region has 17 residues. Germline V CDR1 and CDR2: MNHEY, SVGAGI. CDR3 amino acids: CASSYRDTEHITGELFF. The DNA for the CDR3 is TGTGCCAGCAGTTACCGGGACACCGAGCATATAACGGGGGAGCTGTTTTTT.

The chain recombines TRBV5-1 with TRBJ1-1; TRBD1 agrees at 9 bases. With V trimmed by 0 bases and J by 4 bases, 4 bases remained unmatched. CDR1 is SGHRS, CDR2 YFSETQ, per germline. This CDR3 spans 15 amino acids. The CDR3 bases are TGCGCCAGCAGCTTGGCCGGGACAGGGCCCACTGAAGCTTTCTTT. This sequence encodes CASSLAGTGPTEAFF.

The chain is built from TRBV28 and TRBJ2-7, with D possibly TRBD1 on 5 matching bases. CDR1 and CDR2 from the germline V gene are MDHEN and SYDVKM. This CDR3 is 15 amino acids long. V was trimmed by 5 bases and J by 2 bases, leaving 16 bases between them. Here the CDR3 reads CASSLGVIGAYEQYF. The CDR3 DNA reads TGTGCCAGCAGTCTAGGTGTGATAGGGGCCTACGAGCAGTACTTC.

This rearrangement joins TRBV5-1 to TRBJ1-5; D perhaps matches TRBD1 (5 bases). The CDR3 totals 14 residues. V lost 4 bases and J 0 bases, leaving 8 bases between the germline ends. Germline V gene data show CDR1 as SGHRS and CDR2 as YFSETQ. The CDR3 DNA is TGCGCCAGCAGCCCAGGGAATAGCAATCAGCCCCAGCATTTT. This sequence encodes CASSPGNSNQPQHF.

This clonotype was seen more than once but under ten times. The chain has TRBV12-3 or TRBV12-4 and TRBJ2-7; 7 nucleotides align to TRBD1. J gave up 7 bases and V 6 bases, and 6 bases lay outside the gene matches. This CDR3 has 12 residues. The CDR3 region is CASRPRQGEQYF. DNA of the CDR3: TGTGCCAGCAGACCAAGACAGGGTGAGCAGTACTTC.

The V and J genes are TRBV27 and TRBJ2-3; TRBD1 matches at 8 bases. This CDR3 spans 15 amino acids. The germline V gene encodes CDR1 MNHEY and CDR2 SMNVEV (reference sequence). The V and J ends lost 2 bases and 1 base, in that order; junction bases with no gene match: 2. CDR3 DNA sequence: TGTGCCAGCAGTTTACGGGGACAGGGCACAGATACGCAGTATTTT. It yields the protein CASSLRGQGTDTQYF.

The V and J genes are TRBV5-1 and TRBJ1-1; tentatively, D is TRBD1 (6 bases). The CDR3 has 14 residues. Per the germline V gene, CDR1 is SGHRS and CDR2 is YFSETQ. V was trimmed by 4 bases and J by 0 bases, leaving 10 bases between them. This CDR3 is CASSAQGMNTEAFF. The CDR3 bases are TGCGCCAGCAGCGCACAGGGCATGAACACTGAAGCTTTCTTT.

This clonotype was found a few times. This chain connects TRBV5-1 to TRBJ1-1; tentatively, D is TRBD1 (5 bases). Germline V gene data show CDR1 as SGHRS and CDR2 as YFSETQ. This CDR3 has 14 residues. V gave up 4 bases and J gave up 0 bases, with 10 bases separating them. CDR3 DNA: TGCGCCAGCAGCCCAGTGGGGGTGAACACTGAAGCTTTCTTT. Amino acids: CASSPVGVNTEAFF.

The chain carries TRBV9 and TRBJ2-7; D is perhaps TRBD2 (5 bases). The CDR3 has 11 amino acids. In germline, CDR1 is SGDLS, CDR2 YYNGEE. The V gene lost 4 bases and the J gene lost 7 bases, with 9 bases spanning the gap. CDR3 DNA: TGTGCCAGCAGCCGGGCGGGTGAGCAGTACTTC. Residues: CASSRAGEQYF.

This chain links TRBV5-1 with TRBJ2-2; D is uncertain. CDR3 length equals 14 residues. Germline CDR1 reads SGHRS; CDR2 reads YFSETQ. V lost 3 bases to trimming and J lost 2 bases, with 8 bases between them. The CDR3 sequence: CASSYGANTGELFF. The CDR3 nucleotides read TGCGCCAGCAGCTATGGCGCTAACACCGGGGAGCTGTTTTTT.

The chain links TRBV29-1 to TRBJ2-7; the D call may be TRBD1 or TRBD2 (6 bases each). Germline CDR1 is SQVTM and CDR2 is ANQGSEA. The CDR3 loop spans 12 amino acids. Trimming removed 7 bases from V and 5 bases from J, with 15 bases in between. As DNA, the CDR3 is TGCAGCGCCAGCATGGGGGGCCACGAGCAGTACTTC. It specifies CSASMGGHEQYF.

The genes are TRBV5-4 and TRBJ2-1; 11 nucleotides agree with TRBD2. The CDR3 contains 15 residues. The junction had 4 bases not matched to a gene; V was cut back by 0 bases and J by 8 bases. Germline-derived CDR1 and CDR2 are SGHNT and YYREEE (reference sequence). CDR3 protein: CASSLGTSGRDEQFF. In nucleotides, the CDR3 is TGTGCCAGCAGCTTGGGCACTAGCGGGAGAGATGAGCAGTTCTTC.

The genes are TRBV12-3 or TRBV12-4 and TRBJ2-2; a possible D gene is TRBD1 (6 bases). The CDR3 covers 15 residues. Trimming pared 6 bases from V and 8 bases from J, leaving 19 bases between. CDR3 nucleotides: TGTGCCAGCAGGTGGAACAGGGATAGATCGGGGGAGCTGTTTTTT. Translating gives CASRWNRDRSGELFF.

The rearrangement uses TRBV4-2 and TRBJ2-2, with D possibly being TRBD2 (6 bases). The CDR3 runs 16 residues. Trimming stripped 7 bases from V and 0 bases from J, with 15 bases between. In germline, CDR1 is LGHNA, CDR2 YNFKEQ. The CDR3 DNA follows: TGTGCCAGCAACACTCCCGGGGGAGCGAACACCGGGGAGCTGTTTTTT. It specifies CASNTPGGANTGELFF.

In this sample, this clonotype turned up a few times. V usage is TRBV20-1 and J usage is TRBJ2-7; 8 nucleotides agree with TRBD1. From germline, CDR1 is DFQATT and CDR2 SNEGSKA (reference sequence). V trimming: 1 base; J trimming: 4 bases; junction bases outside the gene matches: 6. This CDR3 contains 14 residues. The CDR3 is CSARGPDRVYEQYF. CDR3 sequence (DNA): TGCAGTGCTAGAGGACCGGACAGGGTATACGAGCAGTACTTC.